The 14 T cell receptor beta chains below were found in one sample sequenced in a study of blood T cell repertoires in COVID-19. The table came from immunoSEQ multiplex PCR; TCRdb's copy has only in-frame clones and leaves some out. Of around 300,000 clones listed, 80% to 90% are singletons. The sequencing input was PBMCs or T cells enriched from blood (not recorded which). The receptors come from a man aged 30 to 39 who had recovered from COVID-19.

This chain joins TRBV4-1 and TRBJ1-4, with D hard to call. The germline CDR1 and CDR2 sequences are MGHRA and YSYEKL. Trimming took off 1 base at V and 4 bases at J, with 10 bases between the two ends. The CDR3 loop spans 15 amino acids. The CDR3 DNA follows: TGCGCCAGCAGCCAAGGGGCAGTCCGTAATGAAAAACTGTTTTTT. Translation: CASSQGAVRNEKLFF.

This chain uses TRBV10-1 with TRBJ2-2, with 8 nucleotides matching TRBD1. The CDR3 is 14 amino acids. V gave up 2 bases and J gave up 6 bases; unmatched junction bases: 2. The germline CDR1 and CDR2 sequences are WNHNN and SYGVQD (reference sequence). The CDR3 is CASSEAGGPGELFF. Written as DNA, the CDR3 is TGCGCCAGCAGTGAGGCAGGGGGCCCCGGGGAGCTGTTTTTT.

V gene TRBV19 combines with J gene TRBJ2-7, with a weak D call TRBD2 (6 bases). Trimming cost V 5 bases and J 1 base, with 15 bases left between them. Germline CDR1 LNHDA, CDR2 SQIVND (reference sequence). CDR3 size: 15 residues. The DNA for the CDR3 is TGTGCCAGTAGTGAGAGGAGGGCCACTTCCTACGAGCAGTACTTC. Its protein product is CASSERRATSYEQYF.

The chain has TRBV20-1 and TRBJ1-2, with D perhaps TRBD1 (6 bases). V was cut by 2 bases and J by 8 bases, with 9 bases left in between. This CDR3 is 11 amino acids long. CDR1 is DFQATT, CDR2 SNEGSKA, per germline (reference sequence). The CDR3 bases are TGCAGTGCTAGATGGGGGCACGGCTACACCTTC. This gives the protein CSARWGHGYTF.

The chain has TRBV19 and TRBJ2-7, with 11 bases that match TRBD1. Germline CDR1 LNHDA, CDR2 SQIVND (reference sequence). This CDR3 comprises 14 residues. V lost 5 bases to trimming and J lost 6 bases; unmatched junction nucleotides: 6. CDR3 residues: CASSVGTGGREQYF. The CDR3 nucleotides read TGTGCCAGTAGTGTGGGGACAGGGGGTCGCGAGCAGTACTTC.

This sequence joins TRBV29-1 and TRBJ1-1; 8 bases are a match to TRBD1. CDR1 SQVTM and CDR2 ANQGSEA come from the germline V gene. J lost 4 bases, V lost 5 bases, and 3 bases had no gene match. This CDR3 contains 12 residues. The DNA of the CDR3 is TGCAGCGTTTACAGGGGGGGCACTGAAGCTTTCTTT. Translating gives CSVYRGGTEAFF.

The J gene is TRBJ2-5, the V gene TRBV2, with TRBD2 matching over 8 bases. The CDR3 sequence is 15 residues long. Germline CDR1 SNHLY, CDR2 FYNNEI. After removal of 6 bases from V and 1 base from J, the junction contained 7 bases not matched to a gene. The CDR3 DNA reads TGTGCCAGCAGCGCGAGCCGGGGGGGCCAAGAGACCCAGTACTTC. Its translation is CASSASRGGQETQYF.

V usage is TRBV3-1 (or the pseudogene TRBV3-2) and J usage is TRBJ2-7; 9 nucleotides agree with TRBD2. This CDR3 contains 15 residues. Germline V gene sequence: CDR1 LGHDT, CDR2 YNNKEL (reference sequence). DNA for the CDR3: TGTGGCCAATCCCATAAGCGGGGGGTACCCTACGAGCAGTACTTC. Translated, it gives CGQSHKRGVPYEQYF.

V usage is TRBV7-3 and J usage is TRBJ2-3; D unresolved. Germline CDR1 is SGHTA and CDR2 is FQGTGA. Between the trimmed V and J ends, which lost 4 bases and 6 bases, there was a span of 11 bases. The CDR3 has 13 residues. CDR3 in DNA: TGTGCCAGCAGCTCCCCATCCACTGATACGCAGTATTTT. Its translation: CASSSPSTDTQYF.

This sequence joins TRBV28 and TRBJ1-2; TRBD1 matches at 9 bases. The CDR3 spans 19 residues. Losses at the gene ends were 3 bases for V and 5 bases for J; bases not matched to a gene: 19. The germline V gene has CDR1 MDHEN and CDR2 SYDVKM. This CDR3 reads CASSFSKVFPMDRGYGYTF. In nucleotides, the CDR3 is TGTGCCAGCAGTTTTTCCAAAGTTTTTCCCATGGACAGGGGATATGGCTACACCTTC.

The J gene is TRBJ1-2, the V gene TRBV28, with TRBD1 identical over 8 bases. V was clipped by 3 bases and J by 6 bases; unmatched bases: 6. Germline V gene data show CDR1 as MDHEN and CDR2 as SYDVKM. The CDR3 is 14 amino acids. CDR3 protein: CASSFGRGRNGYTF. The CDR3 DNA is TGTGCCAGCAGTTTCGGCAGGGGGCGAAATGGCTACACCTTC.

The chain is built from TRBV21-1 and TRBJ1-4; TRBD1, as called in the table, went unchecked against the DNA. TRBV21-1 is a pseudogene. This CDR3 spans 15 amino acids. The CDR3 loop reads CASSKDDRGSEKLFF. The CDR3 DNA reads as TGTGCCAGCAGCAAAGACGACAGGGGTTCTGAAAAACTGTTTTTT.

The genes are TRBV29-1 and TRBJ2-1, with a tentative D call TRBD2 (5 bases). This CDR3 has 12 residues. CDR1 is SQVTM and CDR2 is ANQGSEA in the germline V gene. Between the trimmed V and J ends, which lost 5 bases and 5 bases, there was a span of 10 bases. CDR3 DNA: TGCAGCGTTTATGACGGGAACAATGAGCAGTTCTTC. Encoded protein: CSVYDGNNEQFF.

The rearrangement links TRBV23-1 to TRBJ1-2; 8 bases align to TRBD1. TRBV23-1 is given ORF status, its function remaining uncertain. The CDR3 covers 15 residues. V trimming: 2 bases; J trimming: 4 bases; junction bases outside the gene matches: 6. The CDR3 bases are TGCGCCAGCAGTCAACAGGACAGGGTGAGCTATGGCTACACCTTC. It yields the protein CASSQQDRVSYGYTF.